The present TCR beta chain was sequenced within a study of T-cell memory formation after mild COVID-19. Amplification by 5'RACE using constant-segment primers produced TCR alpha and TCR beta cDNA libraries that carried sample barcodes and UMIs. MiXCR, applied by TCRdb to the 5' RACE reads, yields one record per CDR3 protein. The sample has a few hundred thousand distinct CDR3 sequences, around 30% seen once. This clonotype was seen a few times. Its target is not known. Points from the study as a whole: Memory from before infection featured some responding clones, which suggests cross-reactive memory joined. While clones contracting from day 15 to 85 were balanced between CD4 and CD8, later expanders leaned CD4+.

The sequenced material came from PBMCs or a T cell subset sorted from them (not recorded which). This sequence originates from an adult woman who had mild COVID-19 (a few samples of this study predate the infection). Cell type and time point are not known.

DNA of the CDR3: TGCAGTGCTAGATTTCTCGGCGAGCAGTACTTC. Its translation: CSARFLGEQYF. The chain employs TRBV20-1 and TRBJ2-7; D is undetermined. Germline V gene lookup returns CDR1 DFQATT and CDR2 SNEGSKA (reference sequence). V lost 2 bases and J 6 bases, leaving 8 bases between the germline ends. The CDR3 contains 11 residues.